The clone carrying this T cell receptor (beta chain) was counted many times. These data belong to a study of blood T cell repertoires in COVID-19. As for the study in general: Sites across the United States, Italy and Spain contributed samples from acute and convalescent COVID-19. The cDNA or gDNA used as material had been derived from T cells, B-cell-depleted T cells, or PBMCs.

In the original processing: Amplification from reference gene primers served as the basis for estimated nucleated cell counts. Here immunoSEQ multiplex PCR was the method, and the copy in TCRdb shows in-frame clones only, minus some. V and J calls and clone size follow that table, whereas D and trimming were derived from the DNA. Of 280,000 or so clones in the sample, about 83% are singletons; the top ten hold more than 8%. Trimming removed 1 base from V and 3 bases from J; junction bases left unmatched: 8. The CDR3 has 16 residues. Germline V lookup: CDR1 SGHDN, CDR2 FVKESK. The chain recombines TRBV14 with TRBJ2-7, with TRBD1 identical over 8 bases. This receptor was taken from a woman between 50 and 59 years old who had recovered from COVID-19. Sequencing was done on a sample of peripheral blood. DNA of the CDR3: TGTGCCAGCAGCCAAGCTCCCGGGACAGGTAACTACGAGCAGTACTTC. This codes for CASSQAPGTGNYEQYF.